This entry lists 5 T cell receptor beta chains sequenced from one sample in a study of regulatory T cells in long-lasting Graves disease. Time point indicated: newly diagnosed GD, antithyroid drugs for less than 3 months. RNA from PBMCs was the source of the TCR library. With iRepertoire HTBI primers and Arm-PCR of CDR3 regions, TCR beta libraries were built. MiXCR, run by TCRdb on the multiplex PCR reads, gives a single entry per CDR3 protein. The sample consists of 400,000 to 500,000 distinct CDR3 sequences, around 15% of them appearing once. The data were also submitted as part of a second study, on T cells in Graves' hyperthyroidism and ophthalmopathy.

Sequenced material: peripheral blood mononuclear cells (PBMCs), taken at new diagnosis, from a patient treated with antithyroid drugs. These receptors originate from a woman aged 25 to 39 with Graves disease.

The chain recombines TRBV29-1 with TRBJ1-1; 11 bases fit TRBD1. Germline V gene lookup returns CDR1 SQVTM and CDR2 ANQGSEA. V lost 3 bases and J lost 6; bases outside the gene matches: 6. The CDR3 has 14 amino acids. In DNA form, the CDR3 reads TGCAGCGTTGATATAGGACAGGGGGCGGCTGAAGCTTTCTTT. Amino acids: CSVDIGQGAAEAFF.

This clonotype has a count of ten or more. V usage is TRBV7-2 and J usage is TRBJ2-2; no reliable D call. The V and J ends lost 5 bases and 6 bases respectively, with 10 bases between them. Looked up from germline, CDR1 is SGHTA and CDR2 is FQGNSA. The CDR3 runs to 13 residues. CDR3 coding DNA: TGTGCCAGCAGCCCCTACTTTCCCGGGGAGCTGTTTTTT. Protein product: CASSPYFPGELFF.

This clonotype was seen a few times. Here the CDR3 DNA reads TGTGCCAGCAGCGTAGATTTCGGCTATGGCTACACCTTC. Amino acids: CASSVDFGYGYTF. This chain joins TRBV9 and TRBJ1-2; no clear D gene. This CDR3 is built from 13 residues. Per the germline V gene, CDR1 is SGDLS and CDR2 is YYNGEE. V gave up 0 bases and J gave up 4 bases, with 7 bases separating them.

This clonotype was observed at least ten times. The V and J genes are TRBV27 and TRBJ2-1; 8 positions match TRBD1. Unmatched junction bases numbered 14, after V lost 6 bases and J lost 10 bases. Germline V gene lookup returns CDR1 MNHEY and CDR2 SMNVEV (reference sequence). The CDR3 has 15 amino acids. The CDR3, as DNA: TGTGCCAGCAGCATTAACGGACAGGGTTTCCAGGAGCAGTTCTTC. Translated, it gives CASSINGQGFQEQFF.

The V call is TRBV27, the J call TRBJ2-4; D gene unclear. CDR3 size: 15 residues. V lost 6 bases and J 1 base, leaving 13 bases between the germline ends. The germline gives CDR1 MNHEY, CDR2 SMNVEV (reference sequence). The CDR3: CASSPRVGAKNIQYF. CDR3 nucleotides: TGTGCCAGCAGCCCTAGGGTTGGGGCCAAAAACATTCAGTACTTC.